These T cell receptor beta chains were read from a single sample in a study of blood T cell repertoires in COVID-19. Assay used: immunoSEQ multiplex PCR; TCRdb lists only in-frame clones, some missing. The sample has about 480,000 clones, 88% seen once. Sequences were obtained from PBMCs or T cells enriched from blood (not recorded which). Receptor source: a woman in her forties who had recovered from COVID-19. Each CDR3 is given with its conserved first and last residue. The D gene is left open where the match is weak.

J gene	D gene	V gene	CDR3 protein	CDR3 DNA
TRBJ2-2	TRBD1	TRBV4-3	CASSQDDNSGGRTGELFF	TGCGCCAGCAGCCAAGACGATAATTCAGGGGGTCGGACCGGGGAGCTGTTTTTT
TRBJ1-1	TRBD1	TRBV6-4	CASKAIRTGIQGTEAFF	TGTGCCAGTAAGGCCATCAGGACAGGCATTCAGGGGACTGAAGCTTTCTTT
TRBJ2-3	.	TRBV5-1	CASGLGTPTDTQYF	TGCGCTAGCGGCCTGGGGACACCCACAGATACGCAGTATTTT
TRBJ2-1	TRBD2	TRBV18	CASSTMDGRALNEQFF	TGTGCCAGCTCAACCATGGACGGGAGGGCTTTGAATGAGCAGTTCTTC
TRBJ2-2	.	TRBV3-1/TRBV3-2	CASSQAYRRNTGELFF	TGTGCCAGCAGCCAAGCTTACAGGAGAAACACCGGGGAGCTGTTTTTT
TRBJ2-2	.	TRBV6-1	CASSEGLPANTGELFF	TGTGCCAGCAGTGAAGGCTTGCCAGCGAACACCGGGGAGCTGTTTTTT
TRBJ1-1	.	TRBV29-1	CSVRQVGTEAFF	TGCAGCGTTAGACAGGTCGGGACTGAAGCTTTCTTT
TRBJ2-7	TRBD1	TRBV27	CASRGTGDYEQYF	TGTGCCAGCAGGGGGACAGGGGACTACGAGCAGTACTTC
TRBJ2-7	TRBD2	TRBV6-6	CASSPTSGSTNEQYF	TGTGCCAGCAGTCCGACTAGCGGGAGTACCAACGAGCAGTACTTC
TRBJ2-5	TRBD2	TRBV7-9	CASSPGGSVGAQYF	TGTGCCAGCAGCCCCGGGGGGTCGGTTGGGGCCCAGTACTTC